This record looks at one T cell receptor beta chain sequence and its context. What this receptor recognizes is not known. No base-level quality is on record; no much larger clone is a single base apart. The data originate from a study of blood T cell repertoires in COVID-19 (TCRdb year 2020). Turning to the overall study: Collaborator samples came from the United States, Italy and Spain and covered acute and convalescent phases of COVID-19. Samples were obtained from the ongoing ImmuneRACE study (first 160 participants) and from 1,254 subjects provided by 6 global collaborators. Where available, HLA class I and class II types were taken from metadata supplied by the sample provider and were not determined by assay-based typing. The prospective study material was composed of cDNA or gDNA derived from T cells, B-cell-depleted T cells, or PBMCs. Sample metadata almost always included a de-identified subject ID, COVID-19 status, age in years and sex. The repertoires were made available in a free public database intended to serve as a resource for research on the immune response to SARS-CoV-2. Deeply sampled blood TCRbeta repertoires from subjects exposed to, actively infected with, or recovered from COVID-19 were included in the dataset. On the study overall, not on this receptor specifically: Clinical and demographic metadata were provided uncurated, with the amount varying by source and participant.

Participants in the prospective study were enrolled through a virtual design, were aged about 18 to 89 years, and lived in 24 United States geographic areas. To assign participants to cohorts, the prospective study relied on clinical history that participants themselves reported in a screening survey and a study questionnaire. A participant counted as exposed if, within 2 weeks of entering the study, that participant had been in contact with someone who had a PCR-confirmed or clinician-diagnosed COVID-19 case. Each participant in the prospective study had whole blood, serum and a nasopharyngeal or oropharyngeal swab collected by mobile phlebotomists. Participants in the prospective study had the option to provide additional blood draws and questionnaires over a roughly 2-month period. Before DNA extraction, blood samples from the prospective study were shipped at room temperature or frozen. Per the germline V gene, KGHSH is the CDR1 and LQKENI is the CDR2. V and J are trimmed by 2 bases and 5 bases, and the gene matches miss 6 bases of the junction. There are 16 amino acids in the CDR3, from cysteine to phenylalanine inclusive. Only CDR3 DNA is held: 48 bases, read in frame from base 1.

TCRbeta CDR3 regions were amplified from genomic DNA by means of the immunoSEQ Assay, a bias-controlled multiplex PCR. As for the original processing: The number of nucleated cells in each sample was estimated from the amplification of reference gene primers within the assay. To quantify the absolute abundance of each unique TCRbeta CDR3 rearrangement, sequence reads were collapsed and filtered. For each sample, productive Simpson clonality was calculated as the square root of Simpson's diversity index across productive rearrangements. TCRdb stores this immuneACCESS table with in-frame sequences only. Part of the clones is absent; in the studies checked, under half of the shortfall reflects unresolved V genes, and no reason is known for the rest. For V, J and clone size, that table is used; D and trimming come from the DNA. The sample records roughly 250,000 clones, under 90% of which are singletons. The ten biggest clones cover approximately 4% of the sample.

The sequence was collected from a woman aged 40 to 49 who had been exposed to COVID-19. Sequencing was carried out using PBMCs or T cells enriched from blood (not recorded which). The rearranged chain carries TRBV18 and TRBJ1-2, and TRBD1 matches 12 of the central bases. The base sequence is TGTGCCAGCTCACCATCTAAGGGACAGGGGGCGTATGGCTACACCTTC. Protein translation: CASSPSKGQGAYGYTF.